These 11 T cell receptor beta chains came from one sample sequenced in a study of cytomegalovirus exposure and HLA in healthy donors. Clones were sequenced by immunoSEQ multiplex PCR, and TCRdb holds only the in-frame ones, with some missing. Found here are 250,000 to 300,000 clones, about 86% of them singletons; the top ten hold more than 0.8%. The sample taken for sequencing was PBMCs. The source is a woman aged 18-35 years in good health and CMV-seronegative.

V usage is TRBV6-5 and J usage is TRBJ2-1; a weak D match, TRBD2 (6 bases). This CDR3 region has 14 residues. Germline CDR1 is MNHEY and CDR2 is SVGAGI. V was cut by 2 bases and J by 8 bases, with 13 bases left in between. In DNA, the CDR3 is TGTGCCAGCAGTTACGTGGGGGGTAGGGATGAGCAGTTCTTC. Translating gives CASSYVGGRDEQFF.

This chain connects TRBV5-6 to TRBJ1-5; the D gene is possibly TRBD1 (5 bases). Germline CDR1 reads SGHDT; CDR2 reads YYEEEE. The CDR3 spans 14 residues. Trimming removed 3 bases from V and 2 bases from J, with 9 bases in between. CDR3: CASSSWGGNQPQHF. The DNA of the CDR3 is TGTGCCAGCAGCTCCTGGGGGGGCAATCAGCCCCAGCATTTT.

Regarding this clone: This sample also contains other DNA sequences that code for the same CDR3. V usage is TRBV7-8 and J usage is TRBJ2-1; TRBD2 aligns across 9 bases. Trimming at V came to 5 bases and at J to 2 bases, leaving 7 bases not matched to a gene. Germline V gene data show CDR1 as SGHVS and CDR2 as FQNEAQ. This CDR3 spans 16 amino acids. The CDR3 DNA reads TGTGCCAGCAGCCTGGGCGCTAGCGGGACCTACAATGAGCAGTTCTTC. Its protein product is CASSLGASGTYNEQFF. The full variable domain, its missing parts supplied by reference TRBV7-8 and TRBJ2-1, is GAGVSQSPRYKVAKRGQDVALRCDPISGHVSLFWYQQALGQGPEFLTYFQNEAQLDKSGLPSDRFFAERPEGSVSTLKIQRTQQEDSAVYLCASSLGASGTYNEQFFGPGTRLTVL.

A few counts support this clone. This CDR3 is CASSTTGGNGSPLHF. The CDR3, as DNA: TGTGCCAGTAGTACGACAGGGGGCAACGGTTCACCCCTCCACTTT. The rearrangement uses TRBV19 and TRBJ1-6, with 10 bases identical to TRBD1. The CDR3 is 15 residues long. The V segment lost 4 bases and the J segment 9 bases; nucleotides outside the gene matches: 6. CDR1 and CDR2 (germline): LNHDA, SQIVND (reference sequence).

This rearrangement joins TRBV6-5 to TRBJ1-3; D not resolved. This CDR3 has 15 residues. V lost 5 bases to trimming and J lost 0 bases, with 11 bases between them. Germline CDR1 and CDR2: MNHEY and SVGAGI. This CDR3 is CASSPAGSSGNTIYF. The CDR3, as DNA: TGTGCCAGCAGTCCGGCGGGAAGCTCTGGAAACACCATATATTTT.

Written as DNA, the CDR3 is TGTGCCAGCAGTGGAGGCCCGAATGCACTAGCTGCCTACGAGCAGTACTTC. Translated, it gives CASSGGPNALAAYEQYF. The rearrangement uses TRBV25-1 and TRBJ2-7, with D possibly being TRBD2 (6 bases). Germline V gene lookup returns CDR1 MGHDK and CDR2 SYGVNS. CDR3 size: 17 residues. Trimming removed 4 bases from V and 2 bases from J, with 21 bases in between.

The chain couples TRBV6-1 to TRBJ1-1; TRBD1 matches at 7 bases. Germline loops: CDR1 MNHNS, CDR2 SASEGT. The CDR3 covers 15 residues. The ends lost 6 bases at V and 1 base at J; junction bases unmatched: 8. CDR3 region: CASSLTGTANTEAFF. CDR3 bases: TGTGCCAGCAGCCTGACGGGGACAGCGAACACTGAAGCTTTCTTT.

The chain links TRBV10-3 to TRBJ1-2; D is ambiguous. This CDR3 is 13 amino acids long. Per germline, CDR1 ENHRY and CDR2 SYGVKD. V was shortened by 5 bases and J by 2 bases, with 9 bases between the two germline ends. Here the CDR3 reads CAISLTGNYGYTF. In nucleotides, the CDR3 is TGTGCCATCAGTTTGACGGGGAACTATGGCTACACCTTC.

This clone appeared a few times. The chain uses TRBV19 and TRBJ1-2, with 8 bases lining up with TRBD1. The ends lost 5 bases at V and 4 bases at J; junction bases unmatched: 9. The CDR3 is 15 residues long. Germline lookup yields CDR1 LNHDA and CDR2 SQIVND (reference sequence). Here the CDR3 reads CASSAPGQAAYGYTF. As DNA, the CDR3 is TGTGCCAGTAGTGCACCGGGACAGGCCGCCTATGGCTACACCTTC.

This chain links TRBV10-3 with TRBJ2-5, with D tentatively TRBD2 (6 bases). Looked up from germline, CDR1 is ENHRY and CDR2 is SYGVKD. The ends were cut back, 0 bases at V and 4 bases at J, with 12 bases in the middle. This CDR3 has 15 amino acids. CDR3: CAISESSGVVETQYF. In DNA, the CDR3 is TGTGCCATCAGTGAGTCTAGCGGTGTTGTAGAGACCCAGTACTTC.

The chain joins TRBV6-6 to TRBJ2-7; TRBD2 agrees at 8 bases. This CDR3 contains 16 residues. From germline, CDR1 is MNHNY and CDR2 SVGAGI (reference sequence). V lost 6 bases to trimming and J lost 2 bases; unmatched junction nucleotides: 12. The CDR3 protein is CASRDRAGAPTYEQYF. DNA of the CDR3: TGTGCCAGCAGGGACCGAGCGGGAGCCCCCACCTACGAGCAGTACTTC.